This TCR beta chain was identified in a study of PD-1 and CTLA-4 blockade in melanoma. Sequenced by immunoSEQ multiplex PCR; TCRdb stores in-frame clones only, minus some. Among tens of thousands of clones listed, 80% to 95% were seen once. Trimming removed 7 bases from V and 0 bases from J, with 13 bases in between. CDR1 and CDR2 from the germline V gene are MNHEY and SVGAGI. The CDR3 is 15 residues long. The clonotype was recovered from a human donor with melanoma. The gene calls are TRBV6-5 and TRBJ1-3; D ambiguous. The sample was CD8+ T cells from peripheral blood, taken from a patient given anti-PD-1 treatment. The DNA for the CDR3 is TGTGCCAGCACCCCGGGGTACTCCTCTGGAAACACCATATATTTT. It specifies CASTPGYSSGNTIYF.